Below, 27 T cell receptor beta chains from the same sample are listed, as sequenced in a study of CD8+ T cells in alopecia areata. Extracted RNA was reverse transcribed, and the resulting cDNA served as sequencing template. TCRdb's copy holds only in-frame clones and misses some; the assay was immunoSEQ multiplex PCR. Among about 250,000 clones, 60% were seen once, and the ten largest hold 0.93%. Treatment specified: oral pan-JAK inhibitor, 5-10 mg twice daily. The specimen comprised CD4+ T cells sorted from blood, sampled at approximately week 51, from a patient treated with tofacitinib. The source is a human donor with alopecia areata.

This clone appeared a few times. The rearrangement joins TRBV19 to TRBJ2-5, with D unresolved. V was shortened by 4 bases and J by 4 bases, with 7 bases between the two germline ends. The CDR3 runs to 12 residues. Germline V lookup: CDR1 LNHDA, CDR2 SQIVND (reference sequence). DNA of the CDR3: TGTGCCAGTAGTACACCGACAGAGACCCAGTACTTC. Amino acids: CASSTPTETQYF.

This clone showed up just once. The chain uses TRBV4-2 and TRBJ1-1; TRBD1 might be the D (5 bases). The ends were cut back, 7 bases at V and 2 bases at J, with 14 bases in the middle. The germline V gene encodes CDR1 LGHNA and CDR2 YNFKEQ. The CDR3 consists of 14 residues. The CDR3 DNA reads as TGTGCCAGCACCCCGGGGCACATTAACACTGAAGCTTTCTTT. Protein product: CASTPGHINTEAFF.

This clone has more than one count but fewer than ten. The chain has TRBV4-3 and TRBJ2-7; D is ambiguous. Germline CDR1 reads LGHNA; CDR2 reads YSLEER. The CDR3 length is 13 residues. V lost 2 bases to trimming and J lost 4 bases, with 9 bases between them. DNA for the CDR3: TGCGCCAGCAGCCAACTGGACGGTTACGAGCAGTACTTC. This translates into CASSQLDGYEQYF.

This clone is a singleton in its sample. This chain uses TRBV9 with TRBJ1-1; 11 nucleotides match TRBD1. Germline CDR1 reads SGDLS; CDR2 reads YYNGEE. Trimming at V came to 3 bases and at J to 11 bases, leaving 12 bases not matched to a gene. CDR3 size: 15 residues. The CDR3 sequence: CASSASTGTGGLAFF. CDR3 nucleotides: TGTGCCAGCAGCGCAAGTACCGGGACAGGGGGTCTGGCTTTCTTT. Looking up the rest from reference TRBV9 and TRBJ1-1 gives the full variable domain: DSGVTQTPKHLITATGQRVTLRCSPRSGDLSVYWYQQSLDQGLQFLIQYYNGEERAKGNILERFSAQQFPDLHSELNLSSLELGDSALYFCASSASTGTGGLAFFGQGTRLTVV.

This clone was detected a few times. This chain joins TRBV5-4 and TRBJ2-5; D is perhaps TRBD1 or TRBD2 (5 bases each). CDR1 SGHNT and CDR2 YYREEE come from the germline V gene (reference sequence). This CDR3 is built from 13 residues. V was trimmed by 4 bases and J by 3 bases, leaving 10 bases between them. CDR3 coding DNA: TGTGCCAGCAGCCTGGGGGATGAAGAGACCCAGTACTTC. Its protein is CASSLGDEETQYF.

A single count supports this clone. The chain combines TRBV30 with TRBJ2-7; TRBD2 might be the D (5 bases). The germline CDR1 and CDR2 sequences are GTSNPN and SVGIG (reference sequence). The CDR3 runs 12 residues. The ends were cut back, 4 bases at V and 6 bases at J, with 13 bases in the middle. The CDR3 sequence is CAWNDGVVEQYF. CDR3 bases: TGTGCCTGGAATGACGGGGTGGTCGAGCAGTACTTC.

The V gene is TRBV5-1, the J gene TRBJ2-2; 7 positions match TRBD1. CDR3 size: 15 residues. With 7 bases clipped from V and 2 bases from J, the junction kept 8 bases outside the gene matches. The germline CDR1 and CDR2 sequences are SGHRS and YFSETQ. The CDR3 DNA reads TGCGCCAGCCGTCCGGGACAGATCAACACCGGGGAGCTGTTTTTT. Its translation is CASRPGQINTGELFF.

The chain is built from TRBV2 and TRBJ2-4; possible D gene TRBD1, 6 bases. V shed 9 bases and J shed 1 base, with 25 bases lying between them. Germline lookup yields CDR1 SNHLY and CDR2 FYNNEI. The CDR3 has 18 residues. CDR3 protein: CASSVGAPGPRAKNIQYF. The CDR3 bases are TGTGCCAGTTCGGTGGGGGCTCCCGGCCCGAGGGCCAAAAACATTCAGTACTTC.

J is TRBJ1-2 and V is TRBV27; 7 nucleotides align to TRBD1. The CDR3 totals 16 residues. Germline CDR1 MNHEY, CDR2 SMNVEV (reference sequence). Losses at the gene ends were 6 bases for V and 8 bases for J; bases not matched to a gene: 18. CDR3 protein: CASSRVQGTSIYGYTF. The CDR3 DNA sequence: TGTGCCAGCAGCAGAGTACAGGGGACCTCCATTTACGGCTACACCTTC.

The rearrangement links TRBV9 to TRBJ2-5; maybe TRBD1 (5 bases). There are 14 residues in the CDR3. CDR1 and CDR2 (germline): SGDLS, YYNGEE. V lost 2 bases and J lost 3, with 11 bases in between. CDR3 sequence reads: CASSVMGLEETQYF. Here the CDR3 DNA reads TGTGCCAGCAGCGTGATGGGGCTTGAAGAGACCCAGTACTTC. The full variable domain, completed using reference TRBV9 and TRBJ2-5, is DSGVTQTPKHLITATGQRVTLRCSPRSGDLSVYWYQQSLDQGLQFLIQYYNGEERAKGNILERFSAQQFPDLHSELNLSSLELGDSALYFCASSVMGLEETQYFGPGTRLLVL.

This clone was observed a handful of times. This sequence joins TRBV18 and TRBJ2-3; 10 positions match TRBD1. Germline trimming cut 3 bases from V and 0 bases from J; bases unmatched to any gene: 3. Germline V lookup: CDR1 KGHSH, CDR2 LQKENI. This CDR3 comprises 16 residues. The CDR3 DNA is TGTGCCAGCTCACCCGACAGGGGGCTTAGCACAGATACGCAGTATTTT. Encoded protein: CASSPDRGLSTDTQYF.

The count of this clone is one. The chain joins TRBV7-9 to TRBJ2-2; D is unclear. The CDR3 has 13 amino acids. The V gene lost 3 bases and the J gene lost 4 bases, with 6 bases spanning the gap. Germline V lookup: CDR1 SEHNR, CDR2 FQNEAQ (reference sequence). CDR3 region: CASSFMGTGELFF. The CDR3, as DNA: TGTGCCAGCAGCTTTATGGGCACCGGGGAGCTGTTTTTT.

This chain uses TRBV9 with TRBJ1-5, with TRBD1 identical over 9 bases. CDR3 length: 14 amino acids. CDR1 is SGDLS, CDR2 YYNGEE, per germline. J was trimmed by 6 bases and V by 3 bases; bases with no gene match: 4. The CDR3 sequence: CASSEQGAGQPQHF. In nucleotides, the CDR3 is TGTGCCAGCAGCGAACAGGGGGCGGGTCAGCCCCAGCATTTT.

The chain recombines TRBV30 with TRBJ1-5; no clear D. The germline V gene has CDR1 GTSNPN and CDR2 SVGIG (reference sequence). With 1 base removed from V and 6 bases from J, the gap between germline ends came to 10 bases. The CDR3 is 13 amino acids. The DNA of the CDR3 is TGTGCCTGGAGTGCCGGGGTCGGTCAGCCCCAGCATTTT. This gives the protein CAWSAGVGQPQHF.

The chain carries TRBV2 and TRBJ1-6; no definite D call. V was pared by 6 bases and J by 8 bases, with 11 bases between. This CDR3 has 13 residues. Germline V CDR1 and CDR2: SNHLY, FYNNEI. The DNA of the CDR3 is TGTGCCAGCAGGCCCGATAGGGATTCACCCCTCCACTTT. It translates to CASRPDRDSPLHF.

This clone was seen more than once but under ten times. This CDR3 is CASSNSGYNEQFF. In DNA, the CDR3 is TGTGCCAGCAGCAATAGCGGGTACAATGAGCAGTTCTTC. The chain couples TRBV14 to TRBJ2-1; 7 bases align to TRBD2. V lost 5 bases to trimming and J lost 4 bases; unmatched junction nucleotides: 2. This CDR3 is built from 13 residues. From germline, CDR1 is SGHDN and CDR2 FVKESK.

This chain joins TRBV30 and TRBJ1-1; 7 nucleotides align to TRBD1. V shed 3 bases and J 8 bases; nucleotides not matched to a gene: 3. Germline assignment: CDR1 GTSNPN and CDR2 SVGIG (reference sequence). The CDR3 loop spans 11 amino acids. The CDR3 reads CAWRGQSEAFF. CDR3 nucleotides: TGTGCCTGGAGGGGACAGTCCGAAGCTTTCTTT.

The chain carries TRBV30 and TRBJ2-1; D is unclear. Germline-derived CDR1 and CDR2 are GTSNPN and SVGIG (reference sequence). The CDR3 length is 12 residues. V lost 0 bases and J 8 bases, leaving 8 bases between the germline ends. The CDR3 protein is CAWSVRVDEQFF. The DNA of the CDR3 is TGTGCCTGGAGTGTACGGGTGGATGAGCAGTTCTTC.

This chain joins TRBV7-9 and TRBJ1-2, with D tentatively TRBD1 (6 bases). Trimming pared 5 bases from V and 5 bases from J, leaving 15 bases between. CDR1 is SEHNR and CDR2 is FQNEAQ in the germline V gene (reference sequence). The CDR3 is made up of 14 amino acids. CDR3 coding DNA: TGTGCCAGCAGCCCCCGGGGGGCAGGGTATGGCTACACCTTC. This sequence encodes CASSPRGAGYGYTF.

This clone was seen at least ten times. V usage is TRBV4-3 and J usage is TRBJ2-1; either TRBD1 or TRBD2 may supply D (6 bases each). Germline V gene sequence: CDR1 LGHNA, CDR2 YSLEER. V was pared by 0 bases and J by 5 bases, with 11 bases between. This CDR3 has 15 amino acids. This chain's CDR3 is CASSQDGGRDNEQFF. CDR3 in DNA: TGCGCCAGCAGCCAAGACGGGGGCAGGGACAATGAGCAGTTCTTC.

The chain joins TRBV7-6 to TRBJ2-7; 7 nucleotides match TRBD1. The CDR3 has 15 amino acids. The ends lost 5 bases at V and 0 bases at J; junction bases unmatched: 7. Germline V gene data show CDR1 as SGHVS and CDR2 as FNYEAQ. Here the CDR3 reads CASSGLRDSSYEQYF. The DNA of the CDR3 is TGTGCCAGCAGCGGCCTCCGGGACAGCTCCTACGAGCAGTACTTC.

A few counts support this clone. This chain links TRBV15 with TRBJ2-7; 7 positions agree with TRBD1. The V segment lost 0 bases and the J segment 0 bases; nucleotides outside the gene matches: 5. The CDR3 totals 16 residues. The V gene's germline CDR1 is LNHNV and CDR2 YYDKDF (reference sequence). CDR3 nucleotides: TGTGCCACCAGCAGAGATCCAGGGGGAAGCTCCTACGAGCAGTACTTC. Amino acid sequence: CATSRDPGGSSYEQYF.

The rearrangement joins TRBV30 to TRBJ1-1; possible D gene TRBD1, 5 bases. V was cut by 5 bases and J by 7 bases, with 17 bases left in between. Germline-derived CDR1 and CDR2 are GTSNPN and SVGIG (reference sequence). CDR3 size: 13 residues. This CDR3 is CAWGTWLSGEAFF. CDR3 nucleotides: TGTGCCTGGGGGACCTGGTTGTCGGGTGAAGCTTTCTTT.

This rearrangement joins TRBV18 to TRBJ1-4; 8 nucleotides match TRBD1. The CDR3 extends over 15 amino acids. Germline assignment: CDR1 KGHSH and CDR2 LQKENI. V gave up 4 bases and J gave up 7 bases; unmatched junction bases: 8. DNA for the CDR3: TGTGCCAGCTCACTAACCGACAGGGGTGGTGAAAAACTGTTTTTT. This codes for CASSLTDRGGEKLFF.

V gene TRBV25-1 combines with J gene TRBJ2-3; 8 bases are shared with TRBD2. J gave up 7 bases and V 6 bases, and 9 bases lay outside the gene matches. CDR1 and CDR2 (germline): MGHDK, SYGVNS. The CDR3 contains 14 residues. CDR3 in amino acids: CASSTAGAGNTQYF. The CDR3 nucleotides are TGTGCCAGCAGCACAGCGGGGGCGGGCAATACGCAGTATTTT.

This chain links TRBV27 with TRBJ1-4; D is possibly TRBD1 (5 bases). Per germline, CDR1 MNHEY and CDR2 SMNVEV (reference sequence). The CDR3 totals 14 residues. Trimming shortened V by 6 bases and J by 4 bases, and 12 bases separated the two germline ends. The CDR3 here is CASRPTVINEKLFF. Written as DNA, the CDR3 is TGTGCCAGCAGACCGACAGTGATTAATGAAAAACTGTTTTTT.

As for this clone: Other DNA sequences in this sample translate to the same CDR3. The CDR3 DNA follows: TGCAGCGTTGACCGGGTGGAGACCCAGTACTTC. This encodes CSVDRVETQYF. The gene calls are TRBV29-1 and TRBJ2-5; the D is unclear. This CDR3 is built from 11 residues. Germline V gene data show CDR1 as SQVTM and CDR2 as ANQGSEA. Deletions cut 3 bases from V and 5 bases from J, with 7 bases between.